This TCR beta chain was found in a study of blood T cell repertoires in COVID-19 (dated by TCRdb to 2019 to 2021). Some background on the complete study: Samples covering the acute and convalescent phases of COVID-19 were provided by collaborators in the United States, Italy and Spain. The material from the prospective study consisted of cDNA or gDNA derived from T cells, B-cell-depleted T cells, or PBMCs. The dataset comprised deeply sampled blood TCRbeta repertoires from subjects exposed to, actively infected with, or recovered from COVID-19. The repertoires were released in a freely available public database intended as a resource for research on the immune response to SARS-CoV-2. The samples were drawn from two sources: the first 160 participants of the ongoing ImmuneRACE study, and over 1,000 subjects contributed by 6 global collaborators. The sample metadata nearly always contained a de-identified subject ID, COVID-19 status, age in years and sex. Where HLA class I and class II types were available, the types were taken from metadata supplied by the sample provider, not from assay-based typing.

As encoded in the germline V gene (reference sequence), CDR1 is LNHDA while CDR2 is SQIVND. V ends up 10 bases short and J 1 base short, with an unmatched junction base count of 16. The CDR3 holds 17 amino acids from the cysteine to the phenylalanine. Solely the CDR3 DNA is kept, with 51 bases framed from the first base. Worth noting for this clone: Its antigen specificity is not known. Base qualities were left out, and no much larger clone turns up one base away.

The collaborating institutions used their own protocols to collect whole blood in K2EDTA tubes. For TCRbeta analysis, collaborators shipped samples as frozen whole blood, isolated PBMCs, or DNA extracted from either of those sample types. Summary of the overall study and its limitations: The quantity of clinical and demographic metadata differed by source and by participant and was supplied without curation.

The immunoSEQ Assay, a bias-controlled multiplex PCR, was used to amplify TCRbeta CDR3 regions from genomic DNA. Per the original workflow: The number of nucleated cells in each sample was estimated by amplification of reference gene primers within the assay. Sequence reads were collapsed and filtered to measure the absolute abundance of every unique TCRbeta CDR3 rearrangement. Productive Simpson clonality was computed per sample as the square root of Simpson's diversity index over productive rearrangements. Imported from immuneACCESS, the table was reduced by TCRdb to in-frame sequences with V and J called. These copies leave out some clones; in studies compared against another copy, an unresolved V gene accounts for under half, and the cause of the remainder is not known. The DNA gave D and trimming, while V, J and clone size come from that table. Within this sample are approximately 260,000 clones, with just under 85% of them counted one time only. The top ten constitute roughly 9.6% of the sample.

The sequencing sample was made of peripheral blood. The clonotype was recovered from a woman aged 80 or over with acute or convalescent COVID-19. The V and J segments used are TRBV19 and TRBJ1-5; 7 bases in the junction line up with TRBD1. The CDR3 in this case is CATRRTGGMESNQPQHF. The DNA reads TGTGCCACCCGAAGGACAGGAGGAATGGAAAGCAATCAGCCCCAGCATTTT. The CDR3, completed at both ends by the reference TRBV19 and TRBJ1-5 genes, gives the full variable domain DGGITQSPKYLFRKEGQNVTLSCEQNLNHDAMYWYRQDPGQGLRLIYYSQIVNDFQKGDIAEGYSVSREKKESFPLTVTSAQKNPTAFYLCATRRTGGMESNQPQHFGDGTRLSIL.